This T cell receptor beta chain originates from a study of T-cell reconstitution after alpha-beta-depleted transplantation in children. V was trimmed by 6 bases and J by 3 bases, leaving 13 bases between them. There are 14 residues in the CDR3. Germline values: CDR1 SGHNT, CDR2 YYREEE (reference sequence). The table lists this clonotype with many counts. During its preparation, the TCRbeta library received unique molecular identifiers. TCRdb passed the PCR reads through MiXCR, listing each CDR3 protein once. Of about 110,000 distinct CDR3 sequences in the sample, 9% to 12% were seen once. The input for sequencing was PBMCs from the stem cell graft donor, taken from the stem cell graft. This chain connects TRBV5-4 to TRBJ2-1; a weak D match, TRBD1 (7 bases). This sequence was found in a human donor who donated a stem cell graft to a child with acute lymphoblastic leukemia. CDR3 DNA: TGTGCCAGCATGGCAGGGGGGTTCTACAATGAGCAGTTCTTC. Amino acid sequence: CASMAGGFYNEQFF.